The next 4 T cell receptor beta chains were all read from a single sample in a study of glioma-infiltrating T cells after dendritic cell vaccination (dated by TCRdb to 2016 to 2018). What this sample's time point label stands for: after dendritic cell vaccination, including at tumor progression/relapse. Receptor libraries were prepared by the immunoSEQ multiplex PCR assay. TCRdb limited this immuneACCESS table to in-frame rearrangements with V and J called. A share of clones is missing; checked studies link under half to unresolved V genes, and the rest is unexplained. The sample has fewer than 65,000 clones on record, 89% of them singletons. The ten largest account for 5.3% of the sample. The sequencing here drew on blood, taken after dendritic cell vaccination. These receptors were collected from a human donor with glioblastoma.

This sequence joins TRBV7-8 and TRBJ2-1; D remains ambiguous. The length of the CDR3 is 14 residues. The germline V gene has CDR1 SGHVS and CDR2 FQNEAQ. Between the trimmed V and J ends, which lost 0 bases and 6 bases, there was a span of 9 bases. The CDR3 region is CASSLALISNEQFF. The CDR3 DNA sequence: TGTGCCAGCAGCTTAGCCCTCATCAGCAATGAGCAGTTCTTC.

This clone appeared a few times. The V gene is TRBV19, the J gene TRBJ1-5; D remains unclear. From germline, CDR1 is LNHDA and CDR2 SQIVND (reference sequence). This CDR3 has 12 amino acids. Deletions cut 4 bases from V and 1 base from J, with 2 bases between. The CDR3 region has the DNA TGTGCCAGTAGTACGAGCAATCAGCCCCAGCATTTT. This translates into CASSTSNQPQHF.

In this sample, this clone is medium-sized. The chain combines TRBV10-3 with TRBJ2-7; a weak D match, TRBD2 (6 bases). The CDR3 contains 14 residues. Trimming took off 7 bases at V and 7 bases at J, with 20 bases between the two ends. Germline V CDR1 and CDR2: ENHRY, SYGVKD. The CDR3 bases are TGTGCCATCAACTCGGTGGGGAACGCGGGAGAGCAGTACTTC. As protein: CAINSVGNAGEQYF.

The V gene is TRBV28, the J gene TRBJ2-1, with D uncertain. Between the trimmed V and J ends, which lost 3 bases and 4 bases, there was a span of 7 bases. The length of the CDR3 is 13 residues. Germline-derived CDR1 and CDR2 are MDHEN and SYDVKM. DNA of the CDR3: TGTGCCAGCAGTTTTCTAAGATACAATGAGCAGTTCTTC. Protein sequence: CASSFLRYNEQFF.